This T cell receptor (beta chain) was identified in a study of siplizumab effects on memory and regulatory T cells. Sequencing was performed with immunoSEQ multiplex PCR; in TCRdb, only in-frame clones are kept and a portion is missing. The repertoire consists of approximately 100,000 clones, with just over 90% occurring once and the leading ten covering around 0.73%. V was cut by 3 bases and J by 2 bases, with 6 bases left in between. Germline lookup yields CDR1 SGHRS and CDR2 YFSETQ. The CDR3 has 12 amino acids. The rearrangement joins TRBV5-1 to TRBJ2-7; D not certain. Sequenced input: Tregs sorted from blood. The TCR sequence derives from a human donor in good health. The CDR3 loop is CASSSGPYEQYF. The CDR3 DNA follows: TGCGCCAGCAGCTCGGGCCCCTACGAGCAGTACTTC.